This TCR beta chain was recorded in a study of blood T cell repertoires in COVID-19. Study at large: The United States, Italy and Spain provided the acute and convalescent COVID-19 samples. T cells, B-cell-depleted T cells, or PBMCs provided the cDNA or gDNA that served as material.

There are 14 residues in the CDR3. The V gene's germline CDR1 is MNHEY and CDR2 SMNVEV (reference sequence). Between the trimmed V and J ends, which lost 2 bases and 5 bases, there was a span of 12 bases. Under the authors' procedure: Nucleated cell counts were estimated from reference gene primer amplification. The method was immunoSEQ multiplex PCR; TCRdb's version includes in-frame clones alone and lacks a portion of them. For V, J and clone size, that table is used; D and trimming come from the DNA. Seen here are over 70,000 clones, approximately 86% observed once, and the top ten hold roughly a sixth. This clone was picked up a small number of times.

The sample consisted of peripheral blood. V usage is TRBV27 and J usage is TRBJ1-1, with a possible D match to TRBD1 (6 bases). The TCR was taken from a human donor in a cohort sampled during active COVID-19. In DNA form, the CDR3 reads TGTGCCAGCAGTTTAATGGCAGGGGTGACTGAAGCTTTCTTT. It is translated as CASSLMAGVTEAFF.